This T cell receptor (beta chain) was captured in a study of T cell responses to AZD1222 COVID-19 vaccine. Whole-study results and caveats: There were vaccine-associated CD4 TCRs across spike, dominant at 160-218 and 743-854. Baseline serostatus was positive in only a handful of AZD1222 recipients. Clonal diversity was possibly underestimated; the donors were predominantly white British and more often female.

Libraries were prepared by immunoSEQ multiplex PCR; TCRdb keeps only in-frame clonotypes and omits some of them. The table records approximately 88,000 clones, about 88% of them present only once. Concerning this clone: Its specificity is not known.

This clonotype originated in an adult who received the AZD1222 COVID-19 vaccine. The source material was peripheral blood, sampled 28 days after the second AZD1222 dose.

As DNA, the CDR3 is TGCAGCGTTGGCCTCGACGGGGAAGTGACCTATGGCTACACCTTC. Its protein product is CSVGLDGEVTYGYTF. The J gene is TRBJ1-2, the V gene TRBV29-1; D ambiguous. CDR3 length: 15 amino acids. CDR1 and CDR2 from the germline V gene are SQVTM and ANQGSEA. The V end was cut by 4 bases, the J end by 4 bases, with 19 bases between. Filled out from reference TRBV29-1 and TRBJ1-2, the complete variable domain reads SAVISQKPSRDICQRGTSLTIQCQVDSQVTMMFWYRQQPGQSLTLIATANQGSEATYESGFVIDKFPISRPNLTFSTLTVSNMSPEDSSIYLCSVGLDGEVTYGYTFGSGTRLTVV.